This T cell receptor (beta chain) comes out of a study of patients and donors after allogeneic stem cell transplantation. MiXCR, run by TCRdb on the RT-PCR reads, gives a single entry per CDR3 protein. The sample includes approximately 200,000 distinct CDR3 sequences, roughly two fifths of them seen just once. This clonotype showed up just a few times. The CDR3 is made up of 15 amino acids. Trimming removed 4 bases at V and 2 bases at J, with 14 bases between. Germline loops: CDR1 ENHRY, CDR2 SYGVKD. The clonotype comes from a human donor who was either an allogeneic HSCT recipient or a stem cell or donor lymphocyte infusion donor (not recorded which). It is not recorded whose cells these are; they may come from a transplant donor. The sample was blood, either unsorted or a sorted T cell fraction (not recorded which). V usage is TRBV10-3 and J usage is TRBJ1-2; a possible D gene is TRBD1 (5 bases). CDR3 bases: TGTGCCATCAGTGCGGGCAGGGAGCCAAACTATGGCTACACCTTC. It codes for CAISAGREPNYGYTF.